This T cell receptor (beta chain) emerged from a study of CD8 T cells in Susac syndrome. Reverse transcription of roughly 0.5 to 1 ug RNA used random hexamers. Amplification of TCR beta CDR3 spanned 54 Vbeta and 13 Jbeta via immunoSEQ multiplex PCR. MiXCR was run by TCRdb on the immunoSEQ multiplex PCR reads, yielding one entry per CDR3 protein. The table records some 70,000 distinct CDR3 sequences, over 85% of them present only once. The T cells that were sequenced for TCR beta were CD8+ and CD4+ cells from blood. Through negative isolation, CD4+ and CD8+ T cells were obtained, while TEMRA cells were enriched using FACS. This CDR3 has 15 amino acids. Trimming took off 4 bases at V and 6 bases at J, with 18 bases between the two ends. Looked up from germline, CDR1 is MGHRA and CDR2 is YSYEKL.

This receptor was identified in a human donor with multiple sclerosis. Sequenced material: CD8+ T cells from PBMCs. The chain links TRBV4-1 to TRBJ1-2; possible D gene TRBD1, 6 bases. The CDR3 loop reads CASSPQLGQWDGYTF. The CDR3 DNA reads TGCGCCAGCAGCCCCCAGTTAGGACAGTGGGATGGCTACACCTTC.